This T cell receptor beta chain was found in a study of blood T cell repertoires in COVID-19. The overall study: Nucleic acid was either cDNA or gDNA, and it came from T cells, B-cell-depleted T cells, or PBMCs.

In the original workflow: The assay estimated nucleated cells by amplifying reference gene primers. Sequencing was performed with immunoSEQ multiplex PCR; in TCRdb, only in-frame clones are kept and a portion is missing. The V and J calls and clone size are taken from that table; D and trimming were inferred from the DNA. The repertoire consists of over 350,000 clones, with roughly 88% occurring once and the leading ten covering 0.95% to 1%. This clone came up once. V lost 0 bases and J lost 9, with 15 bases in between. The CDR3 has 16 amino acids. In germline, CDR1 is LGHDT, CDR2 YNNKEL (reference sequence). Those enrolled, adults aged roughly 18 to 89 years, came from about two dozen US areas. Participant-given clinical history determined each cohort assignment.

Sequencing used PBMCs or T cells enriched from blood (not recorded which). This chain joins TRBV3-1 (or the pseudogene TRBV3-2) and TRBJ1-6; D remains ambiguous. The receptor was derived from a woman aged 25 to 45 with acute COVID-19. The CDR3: CASSQDGALAGSPLHF. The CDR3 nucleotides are TGTGCCAGCAGCCAAGACGGTGCGCTAGCAGGTTCACCCCTCCACTTT.